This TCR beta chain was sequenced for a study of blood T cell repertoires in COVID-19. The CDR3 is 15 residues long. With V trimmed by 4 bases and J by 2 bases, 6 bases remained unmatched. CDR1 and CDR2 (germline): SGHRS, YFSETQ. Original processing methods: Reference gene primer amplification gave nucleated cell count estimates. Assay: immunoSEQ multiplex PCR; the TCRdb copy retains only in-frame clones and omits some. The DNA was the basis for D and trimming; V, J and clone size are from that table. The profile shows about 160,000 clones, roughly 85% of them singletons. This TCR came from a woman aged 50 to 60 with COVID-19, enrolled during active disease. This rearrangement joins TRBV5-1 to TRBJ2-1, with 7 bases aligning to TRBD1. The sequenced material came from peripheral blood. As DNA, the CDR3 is TGCGCCAGCAGCATTACAGGGGTCGCCTACAATGAGCAGTTCTTC. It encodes CASSITGVAYNEQFF.